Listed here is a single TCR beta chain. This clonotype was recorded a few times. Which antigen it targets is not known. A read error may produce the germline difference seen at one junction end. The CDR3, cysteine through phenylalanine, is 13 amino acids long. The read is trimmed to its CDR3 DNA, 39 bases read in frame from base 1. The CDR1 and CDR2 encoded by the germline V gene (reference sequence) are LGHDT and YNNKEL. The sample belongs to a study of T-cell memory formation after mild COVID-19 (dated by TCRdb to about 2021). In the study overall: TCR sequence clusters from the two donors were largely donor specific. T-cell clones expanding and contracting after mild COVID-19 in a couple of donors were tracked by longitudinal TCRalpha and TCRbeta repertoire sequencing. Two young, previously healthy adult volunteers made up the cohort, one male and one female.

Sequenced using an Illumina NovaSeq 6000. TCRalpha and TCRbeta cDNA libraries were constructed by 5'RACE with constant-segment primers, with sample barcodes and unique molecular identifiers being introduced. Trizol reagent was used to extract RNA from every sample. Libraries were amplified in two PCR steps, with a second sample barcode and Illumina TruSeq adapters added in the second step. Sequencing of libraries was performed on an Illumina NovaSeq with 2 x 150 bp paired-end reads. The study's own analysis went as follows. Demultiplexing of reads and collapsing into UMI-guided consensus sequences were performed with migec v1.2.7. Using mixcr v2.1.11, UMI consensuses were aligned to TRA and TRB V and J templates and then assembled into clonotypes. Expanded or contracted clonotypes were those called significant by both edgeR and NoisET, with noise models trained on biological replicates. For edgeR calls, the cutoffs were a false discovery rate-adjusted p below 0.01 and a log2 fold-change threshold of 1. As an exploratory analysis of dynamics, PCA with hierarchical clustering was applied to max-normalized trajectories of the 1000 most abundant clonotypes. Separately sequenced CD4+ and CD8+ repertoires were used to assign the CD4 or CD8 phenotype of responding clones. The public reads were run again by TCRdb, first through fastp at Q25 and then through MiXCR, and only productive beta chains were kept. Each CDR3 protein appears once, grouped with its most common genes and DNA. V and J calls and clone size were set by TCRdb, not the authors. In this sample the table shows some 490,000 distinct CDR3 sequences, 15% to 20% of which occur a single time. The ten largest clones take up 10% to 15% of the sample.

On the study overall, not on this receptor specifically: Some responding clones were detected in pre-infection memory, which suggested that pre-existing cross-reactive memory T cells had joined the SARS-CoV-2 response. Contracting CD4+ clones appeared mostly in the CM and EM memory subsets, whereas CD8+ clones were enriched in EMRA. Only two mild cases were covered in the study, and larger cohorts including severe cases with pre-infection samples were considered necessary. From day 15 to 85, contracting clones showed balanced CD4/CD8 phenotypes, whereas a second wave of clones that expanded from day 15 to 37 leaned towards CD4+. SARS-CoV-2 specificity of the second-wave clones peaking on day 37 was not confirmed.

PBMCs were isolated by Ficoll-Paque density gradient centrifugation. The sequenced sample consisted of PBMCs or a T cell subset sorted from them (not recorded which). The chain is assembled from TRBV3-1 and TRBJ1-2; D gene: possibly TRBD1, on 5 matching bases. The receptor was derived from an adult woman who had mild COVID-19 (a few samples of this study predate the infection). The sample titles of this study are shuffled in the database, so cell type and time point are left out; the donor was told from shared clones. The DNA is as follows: TGTGCCAGCAGCCGGGGGACGAGGGACCTCCTTTACTTC. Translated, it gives CASSRGTRDLLYF.